The rows below give T cell receptor beta chains drawn from one sample of a study of CD8 T cells in ankylosing spondylitis. TCRdb fed the 5' RACE reads into MiXCR, producing one record per CDR3 protein. The data contain about 240,000 distinct CDR3 sequences, more than 9% of them singletons. Sequenced: blood, either unsorted or a sorted T cell fraction (not recorded which). The receptors come from a male donor with ankylosing spondylitis or in good health (not recorded which). The CDR3 runs from the conserved cysteine through the conserved F or W. The D gene is left open where the match is weak. Some rows have no size entry. The others give once, few or many, or a class for an expanded clone.

j_gene,v_gene,abundance,d_gene,CDR3aa,CDR3nt
TRBJ2-7,TRBV25-1,many,TRBD2,CASSEPLAGGYEQYF,TGTGCCAGCAGTGAGCCTTTAGCGGGAGGATACGAGCAGTACTTC
TRBJ1-3,TRBV6-1,.,.,CASSLSATSGNTIYF,TGTGCCAGCAGTCTCTCTGCGACCTCTGGAAACACCATATATTTT
TRBJ1-5,TRBV19,many,.,CASSSGATNQPQHF,TGTGCCAGTAGCTCCGGAGCGACGAATCAGCCCCAGCATTTT
TRBJ2-2,TRBV9,many,.,CASSVGPFTGELFF,TGTGCCAGCAGCGTGGGACCCTTCACCGGGGAGCTGTTTTTT
TRBJ1-1,TRBV10-2,many,TRBD1,CASRGQGNTEAFF,TGCGCCAGCAGGGGACAGGGAAACACTGAAGCTTTCTTT
TRBJ2-3,TRBV7-9,few,.,CASSSDSTSTDTQYF,TGTGCCAGCAGCTCCGACTCCACTAGCACAGATACGCAGTATTTT
TRBJ2-2,TRBV14,many,.,CASSRDILGELFF,TGTGCCAGCAGCCGAGACATCCTCGGGGAGCTGTTTTTT
TRBJ2-7,TRBV5-1,.,TRBD1,CASSRGQGSYEQYF,TGCGCCAGCAGCCGTGGACAGGGATCCTACGAGCAGTACTTC
TRBJ1-2,TRBV6-6,many,.,CASSSDSSNYGYTF,TGTGCCAGCAGTTCCGACAGTTCTAACTATGGCTACACCTTC
TRBJ1-2,TRBV5-1,many,TRBD1,CASSGDSYYGYTF,TGCGCCAGCAGCGGGGACAGCTACTATGGCTACACCTTC
TRBJ1-1,TRBV30,.,.,CAWSVQWGLNTEAFF,TGTGCCTGGAGTGTACAGTGGGGCCTGAACACTGAAGCTTTCTTT
TRBJ1-4,TRBV30,many,.,CAWSVGPGFEKLFF,TGTGCCTGGAGTGTAGGTCCAGGGTTCGAAAAACTGTTTTTT
TRBJ2-2,TRBV9,few,.,CASSVEVTNTGELFF,TGTGCCAGCAGCGTAGAAGTAACTAACACCGGGGAGCTGTTTTTT
TRBJ2-4,TRBV7-9,few,.,CASSFSGTDKNIQYF,TGTGCCAGCAGCTTCTCCGGGACGGACAAAAACATTCAGTACTTC
TRBJ2-2,TRBV12-3/TRBV12-4,many,.,CASSFSPSDVWGYTGELFF,TGTGCCAGCAGTTTTTCCCCCTCCGACGTTTGGGGATACACCGGGGAGCTGTTTTTT
TRBJ2-5,TRBV10-3,.,.,CAISDTDYQTQYF,TGTGCCATCAGTGACACGGATTACCAGACCCAGTACTTC
TRBJ2-1,TRBV7-2,many,TRBD2,CASSLAGGHYNEQFF,TGTGCCAGCAGCCTAGCGGGAGGCCACTACAATGAGCAGTTCTTC
TRBJ1-2,TRBV30,many,TRBD1,CAWIPGQGGYGYTF,TGTGCCTGGATCCCGGGACAGGGAGGCTATGGCTACACCTTC